The 5 T cell receptor beta chains below all came from one sample that was sequenced in a study of blood T cells in healthy people across ages. A second about 7 to 11 cycle PCR used barcoded and J-beta primers. Each CDR3 protein gets one entry after TCRdb re-called the 5' RACE reads with MiXCR. Here the sample spans around 970,000 distinct CDR3 sequences, approximately 50% being singletons. Input material: blood. These receptors were taken from a woman aged 55-69 years in good health.

The J gene is TRBJ2-5, the V gene TRBV5-4; possible D gene TRBD2, 6 bases. The germline V and J ends were trimmed by 4 bases and 3 bases, with 13 bases remaining between them. CDR1 is SGHNT and CDR2 is YYREEE in the germline V gene (reference sequence). CDR3 length: 14 residues. The CDR3 region has the DNA TGTGCCAGCAGCGTGGAGGGCTTGAAAGAGACCCAGTACTTC. This encodes CASSVEGLKETQYF.

The genes are TRBV4-1 and TRBJ2-5; D is undetermined. V was shortened by 1 base and J by 5 bases, with 11 bases between the two germline ends. CDR1 is MGHRA and CDR2 is YSYEKL in the germline V gene. The CDR3 extends over 14 amino acids. CDR3 DNA: TGCGCCAGCAGCCAAGTATGGGTCTCGGAGACCCAGTACTTC. Translation: CASSQVWVSETQYF.

This chain uses TRBV4-3 with TRBJ2-4; D call uncertain. Germline V gene data show CDR1 as LGHNA and CDR2 as YSLEER. Trimming removed 1 base from V and 0 bases from J, with 4 bases in between. This CDR3 contains 14 residues. This chain's CDR3 is CASSQAVAKNIQYF. The CDR3 nucleotides read TGCGCCAGCAGCCAAGCAGTAGCCAAAAACATTCAGTACTTC.

The chain links TRBV10-3 to TRBJ2-1; D is possibly TRBD1 (5 bases). V was trimmed by 0 bases and J by 7 bases, leaving 16 bases between them. Looked up from germline, CDR1 is ENHRY and CDR2 is SYGVKD. There are 16 residues in the CDR3. The chain's CDR3 is CAISESGQGPRNEQFF. CDR3 DNA: TGTGCCATCAGTGAGTCGGGGCAGGGCCCTAGGAATGAGCAGTTCTTC.

This chain connects TRBV7-2 to TRBJ2-7, with 7 bases aligning to TRBD1. The J call may be incorrect, as the DNA end agrees better with TRBJ2-1. The CDR3 length is 14 residues. The germline V gene encodes CDR1 SGHTA and CDR2 FQGNSA. CDR3 sequence reads: CASSLGGTENEQFF. The CDR3 DNA follows: TGTGCCAGCAGCTTAGGAGGGACAGAGAATGAGCAGTTCTTC.